The following is a T cell receptor beta chain sequence with its context. The entry originates in a study of blood T cell repertoires in COVID-19. The CDR3 runs 13 residues. CDR1 is MNHEY, CDR2 SVGAGI, per germline. V lost 11 bases and J lost 4, with 15 bases in between. The data were produced by immunoSEQ multiplex PCR, yet TCRdb's version contains in-frame clones alone and is incomplete. The repertoire has under 450,000 clones, around 87% of them found once; the top ten carry under 1.5%. Sequenced input: PBMCs or T cells enriched from blood (not recorded which). The chain carries TRBV6-5 and TRBJ2-1, with D possibly being TRBD2 (6 bases). The sequence was collected from a man younger than 45 who had recovered from COVID-19. CDR3: CAGGGWQYNEQFF. CDR3 DNA sequence: TGTGCCGGCGGAGGGTGGCAGTACAATGAGCAGTTCTTC.